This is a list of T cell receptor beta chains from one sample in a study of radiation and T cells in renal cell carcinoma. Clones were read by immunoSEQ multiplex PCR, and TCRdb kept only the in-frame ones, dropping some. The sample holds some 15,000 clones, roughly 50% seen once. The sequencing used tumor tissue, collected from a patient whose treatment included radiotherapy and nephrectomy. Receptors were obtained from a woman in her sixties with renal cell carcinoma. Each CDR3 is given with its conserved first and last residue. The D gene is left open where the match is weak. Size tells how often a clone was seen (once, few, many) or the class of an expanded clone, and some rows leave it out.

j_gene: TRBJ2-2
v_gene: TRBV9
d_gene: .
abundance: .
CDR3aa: CASSGLTGELFF
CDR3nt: TGTGCCAGCAGCGGGCTCACCGGGGAGCTGTTTTTT

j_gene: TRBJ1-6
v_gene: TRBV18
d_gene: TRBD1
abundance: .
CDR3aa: CASSPQYRGLNSPLHF
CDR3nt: TGTGCCAGCTCACCACAGTACAGGGGGCTGAATTCACCCCTCCACTTT

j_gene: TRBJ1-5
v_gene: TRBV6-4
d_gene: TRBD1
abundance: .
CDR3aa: CASSDSTGDYNQPQHF
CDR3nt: TGTGCCAGCAGTGACTCGACAGGGGACTACAATCAGCCCCAGCATTTT

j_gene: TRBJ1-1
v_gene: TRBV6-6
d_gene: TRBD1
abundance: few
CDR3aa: CASSTGGPEAFF
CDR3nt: TGTGCCAGCAGTACAGGGGGGCCTGAAGCTTTCTTT

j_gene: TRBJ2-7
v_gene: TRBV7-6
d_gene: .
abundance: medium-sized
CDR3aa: CASSPRGVSYEQYF
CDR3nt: TGTGCCAGCAGCCCGAGGGGGGTAAGCTACGAGCAGTACTTC

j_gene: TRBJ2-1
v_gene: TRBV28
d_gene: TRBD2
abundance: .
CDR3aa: CASSPWTSGATEQFF
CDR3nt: TGTGCCAGCAGTCCCTGGACTAGCGGTGCTACTGAGCAGTTCTTC

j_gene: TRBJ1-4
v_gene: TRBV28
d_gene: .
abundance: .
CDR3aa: CASSLLSRVGEKLFF
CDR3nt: TGTGCCAGCAGTTTATTAAGCAGGGTCGGTGAAAAACTGTTTTTT

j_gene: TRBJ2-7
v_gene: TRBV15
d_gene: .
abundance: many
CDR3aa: CATSRDVRVYEQYF
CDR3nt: TGTGCCACCAGCAGAGATGTCAGGGTCTACGAGCAGTACTTC

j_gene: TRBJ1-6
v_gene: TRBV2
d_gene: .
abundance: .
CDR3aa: CASSYHYRLLGSPLHF
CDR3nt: TGTGCCAGCAGTTACCATTACAGGCTACTAGGTTCACCCCTCCACTTT

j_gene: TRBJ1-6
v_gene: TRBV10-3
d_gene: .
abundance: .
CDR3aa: CAISVEDGSYNSPLHF
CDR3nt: TGTGCCATCAGTGTAGAAGATGGATCCTATAATTCACCCCTCCACTTT

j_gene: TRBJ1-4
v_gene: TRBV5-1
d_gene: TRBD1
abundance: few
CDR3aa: CASRGTDEKLFF
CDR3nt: TGCGCCAGCAGGGGGACAGATGAAAAACTGTTTTTT

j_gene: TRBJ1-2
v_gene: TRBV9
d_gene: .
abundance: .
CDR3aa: CASSVEADYGYTF
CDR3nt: TGTGCCAGCAGCGTAGAGGCCGACTATGGCTACACCTTC

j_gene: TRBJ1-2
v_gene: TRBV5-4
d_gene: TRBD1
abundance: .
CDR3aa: CASSPTTGGRGYGYTF
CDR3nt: TGTGCCAGCAGCCCGACGACAGGGGGCAGGGGGTATGGCTACACCTTC

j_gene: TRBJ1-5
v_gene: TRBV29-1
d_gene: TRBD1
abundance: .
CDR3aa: CSVGDRDQPQHF
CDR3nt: TGCAGCGTCGGGGACAGGGATCAGCCCCAGCATTTT

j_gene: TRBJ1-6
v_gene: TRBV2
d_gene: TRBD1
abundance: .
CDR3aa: CASLLQGSAPLHF
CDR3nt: TGTGCCAGCCTTCTACAGGGGTCAGCACCCCTCCACTTT

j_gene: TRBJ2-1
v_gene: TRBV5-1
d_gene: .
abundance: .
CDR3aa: CASSGPTRNEQFF
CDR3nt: TGCGCCAGCAGCGGGCCTACTAGAAATGAGCAGTTCTTC

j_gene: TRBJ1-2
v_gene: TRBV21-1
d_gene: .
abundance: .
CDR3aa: CASTLGQGAENYGYTF
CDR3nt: TGTGCCAGCACCTTAGGACAGGGGGCGGAAAACTATGGCTACACCTTC

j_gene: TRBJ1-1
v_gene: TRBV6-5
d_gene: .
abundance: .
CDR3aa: CASSYVRGGFEAFF
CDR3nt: TGTGCCAGCAGTTACGTAAGGGGGGGATTCGAAGCTTTCTTT

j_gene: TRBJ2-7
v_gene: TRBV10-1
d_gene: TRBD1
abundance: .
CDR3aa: CASSGTGTPYEQYF
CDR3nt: TGCGCCAGCAGCGGGACAGGGACGCCCTACGAGCAGTACTTC

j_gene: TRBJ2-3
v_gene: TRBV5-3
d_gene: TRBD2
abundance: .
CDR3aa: CASSLSGGVVDTQYF
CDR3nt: TGTGCCAGCAGCTTGAGCGGGGGAGTGGTAGATACGCAGTATTTT

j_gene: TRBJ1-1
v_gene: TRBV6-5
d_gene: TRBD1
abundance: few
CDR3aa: CASSFGQGGNTEAFF
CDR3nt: TGTGCCAGCAGTTTCGGACAGGGGGGGAACACTGAAGCTTTCTTT

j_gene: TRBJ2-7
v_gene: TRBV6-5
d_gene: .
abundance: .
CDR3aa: CASSRQLLEQYF
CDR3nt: TGTGCCAGCAGTAGACAGCTACTCGAGCAGTACTTC

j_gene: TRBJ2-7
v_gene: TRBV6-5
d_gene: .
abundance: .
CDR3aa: CASSYQRYSYEQYF
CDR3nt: TGTGCCAGCAGTTATCAGCGCTACTCCTACGAGCAGTACTTC

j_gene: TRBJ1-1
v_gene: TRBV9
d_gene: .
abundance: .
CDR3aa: CASSVMSRQNTEAFF
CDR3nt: TGTGCCAGCAGCGTGATGAGCAGGCAGAACACTGAAGCTTTCTTT

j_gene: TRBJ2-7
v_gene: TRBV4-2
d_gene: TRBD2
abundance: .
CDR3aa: CASSQARGLAYSYEQYF
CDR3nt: TGTGCCAGCAGCCAAGCCCGGGGACTAGCGTACTCCTACGAGCAGTACTTC

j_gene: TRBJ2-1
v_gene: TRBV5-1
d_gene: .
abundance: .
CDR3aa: CASRFNREGVNEQFF
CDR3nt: TGCGCCAGCAGATTTAACAGGGAAGGAGTCAATGAGCAGTTCTTC

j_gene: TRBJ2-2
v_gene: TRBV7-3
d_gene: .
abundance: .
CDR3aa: CASSQDRNTGELFF
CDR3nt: TGCGCCAGCAGCCAAGATCGGAACACCGGGGAGCTGTTTTTT

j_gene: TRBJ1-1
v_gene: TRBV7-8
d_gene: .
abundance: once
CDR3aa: CASSLARSANTEAFF
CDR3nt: TGTGCCAGCAGCTTAGCCAGGTCGGCGAACACTGAAGCTTTCTTT

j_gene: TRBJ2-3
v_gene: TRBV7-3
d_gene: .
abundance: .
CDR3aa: CASSPDAGSTDTQYF
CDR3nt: TGTGCCAGCAGCCCCGATGCAGGGAGCACAGATACGCAGTATTTT

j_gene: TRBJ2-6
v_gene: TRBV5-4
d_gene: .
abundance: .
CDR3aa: CASEDRTYSGANVLTF
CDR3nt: TGTGCCAGCGAAGACAGAACTTACTCTGGGGCCAACGTCCTGACTTTC

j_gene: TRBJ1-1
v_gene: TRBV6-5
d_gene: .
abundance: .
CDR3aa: CASSSIPVNTEAFF
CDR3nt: TGTGCCAGCAGTTCAATCCCAGTGAACACTGAAGCTTTCTTT

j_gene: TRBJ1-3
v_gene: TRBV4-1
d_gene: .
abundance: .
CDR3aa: CASSQDPALSGNTIYF
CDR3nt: TGCGCCAGCAGCCAAGATCCGGCGCTCTCTGGAAACACCATATATTTT

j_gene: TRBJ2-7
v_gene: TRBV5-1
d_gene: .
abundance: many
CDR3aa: CASSRRGAKDEQYF
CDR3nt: TGCGCCAGCAGTCGGCGGGGCGCCAAGGACGAGCAGTACTTC

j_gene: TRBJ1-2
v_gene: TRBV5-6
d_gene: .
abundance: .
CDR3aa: CASTQHGLWGYTF
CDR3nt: TGTGCCAGCACCCAACACGGACTTTGGGGCTACACCTTC

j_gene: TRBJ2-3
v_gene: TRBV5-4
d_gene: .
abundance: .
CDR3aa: CASSSGLDTQYF
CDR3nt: TGTGCCAGCAGCTCAGGCCTAGATACGCAGTATTTT